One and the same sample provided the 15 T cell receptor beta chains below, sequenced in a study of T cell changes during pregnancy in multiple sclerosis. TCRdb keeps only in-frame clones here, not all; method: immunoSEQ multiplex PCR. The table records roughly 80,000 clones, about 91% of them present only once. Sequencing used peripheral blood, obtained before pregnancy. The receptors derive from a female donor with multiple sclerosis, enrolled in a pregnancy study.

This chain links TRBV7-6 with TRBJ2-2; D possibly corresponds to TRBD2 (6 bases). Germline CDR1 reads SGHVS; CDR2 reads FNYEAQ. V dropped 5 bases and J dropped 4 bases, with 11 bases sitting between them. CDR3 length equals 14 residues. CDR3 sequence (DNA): TGTGCCAGCAGCCCCCGGGACTCCACCGGGGAGCTGTTTTTT. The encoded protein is CASSPRDSTGELFF.

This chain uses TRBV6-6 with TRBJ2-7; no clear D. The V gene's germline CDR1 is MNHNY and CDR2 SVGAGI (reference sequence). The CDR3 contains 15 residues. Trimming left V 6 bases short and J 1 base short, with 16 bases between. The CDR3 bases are TGTGCCAGCAGGGCACCGAAGACATCATCCTACGAGCAGTACTTC. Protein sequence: CASRAPKTSSYEQYF.

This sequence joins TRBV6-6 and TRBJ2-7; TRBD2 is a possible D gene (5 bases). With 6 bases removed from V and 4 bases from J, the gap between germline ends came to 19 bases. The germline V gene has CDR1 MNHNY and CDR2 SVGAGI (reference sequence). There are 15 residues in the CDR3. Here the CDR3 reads CASSLDPMDWYEQYF. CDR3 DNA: TGTGCCAGCAGCCTCGACCCGATGGACTGGTACGAGCAGTACTTC.

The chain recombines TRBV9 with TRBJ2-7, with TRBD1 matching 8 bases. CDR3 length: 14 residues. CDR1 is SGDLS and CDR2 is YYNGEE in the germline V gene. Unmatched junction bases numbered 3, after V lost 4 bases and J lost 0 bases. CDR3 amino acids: CASSQGASSYEQYF. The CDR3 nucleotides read TGTGCCAGCAGCCAGGGGGCGAGCTCCTACGAGCAGTACTTC.

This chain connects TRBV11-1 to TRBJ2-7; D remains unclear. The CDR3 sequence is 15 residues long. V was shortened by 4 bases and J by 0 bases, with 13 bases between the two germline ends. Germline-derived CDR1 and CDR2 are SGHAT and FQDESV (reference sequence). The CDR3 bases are TGTGCCAGCAGCTGGAGCTTCTCGAGCTCCTACGAGCAGTACTTC. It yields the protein CASSWSFSSSYEQYF.

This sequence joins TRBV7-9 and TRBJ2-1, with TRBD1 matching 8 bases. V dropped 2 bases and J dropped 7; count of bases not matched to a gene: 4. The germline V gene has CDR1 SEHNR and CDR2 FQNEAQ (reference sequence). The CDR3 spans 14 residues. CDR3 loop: CASSLTGGRNEQFF. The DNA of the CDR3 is TGTGCCAGCAGCTTAACAGGGGGACGTAATGAGCAGTTCTTC.

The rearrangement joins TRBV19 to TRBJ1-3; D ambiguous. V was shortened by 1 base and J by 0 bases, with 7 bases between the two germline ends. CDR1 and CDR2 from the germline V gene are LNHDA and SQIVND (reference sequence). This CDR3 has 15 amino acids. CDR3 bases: TGTGCCAGTAGTATAGCCTCGGGCTCTGGAAACACCATATATTTT. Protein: CASSIASGSGNTIYF. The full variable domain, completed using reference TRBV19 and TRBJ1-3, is DGGITQSPKYLFRKEGQNVTLSCEQNLNHDAMYWYRQDPGQGLRLIYYSQIVNDFQKGDIAEGYSVSREKKESFPLTVTSAQKNPTAFYLCASSIASGSGNTIYFGEGSWLTVV.

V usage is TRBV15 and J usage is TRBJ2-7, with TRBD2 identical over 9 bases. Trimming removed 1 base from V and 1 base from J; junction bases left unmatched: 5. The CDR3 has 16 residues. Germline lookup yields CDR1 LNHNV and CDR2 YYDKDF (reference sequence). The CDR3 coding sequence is TGTGCCACCAGCAGAGTAGCGGGAGATATTTCCTACGAGCAGTACTTC. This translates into CATSRVAGDISYEQYF. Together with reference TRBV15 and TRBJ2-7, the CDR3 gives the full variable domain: DAMVIQNPRYQVTQFGKPVTLSCSQTLNHNVMYWYQQKSSQAPKLLFHYYDKDFNNEADTPDNFQSRRPNTSFCFLDIRSPGLGDTAMYLCATSRVAGDISYEQYFGPGTRLTVT.

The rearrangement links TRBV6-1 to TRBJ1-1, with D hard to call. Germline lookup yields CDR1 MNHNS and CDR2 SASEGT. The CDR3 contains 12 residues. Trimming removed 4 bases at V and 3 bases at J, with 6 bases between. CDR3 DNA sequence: TGTGCCAGCAGTGCCTATGACACTGAAGCTTTCTTT. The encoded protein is CASSAYDTEAFF.

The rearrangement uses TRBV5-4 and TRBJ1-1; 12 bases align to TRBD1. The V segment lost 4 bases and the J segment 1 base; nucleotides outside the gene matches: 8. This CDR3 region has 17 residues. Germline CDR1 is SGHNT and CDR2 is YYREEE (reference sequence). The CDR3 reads CASSLPGTGGKNTEAFF. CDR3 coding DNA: TGTGCCAGCAGCCTCCCCGGGACAGGGGGCAAGAACACTGAAGCTTTCTTT.

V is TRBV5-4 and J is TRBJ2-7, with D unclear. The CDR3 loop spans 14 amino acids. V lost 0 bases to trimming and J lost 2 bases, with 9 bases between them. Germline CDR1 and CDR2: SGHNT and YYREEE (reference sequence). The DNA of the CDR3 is TGTGCCAGCAGCTTGGGTAATCTTCCCTACGAGCAGTACTTC. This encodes CASSLGNLPYEQYF. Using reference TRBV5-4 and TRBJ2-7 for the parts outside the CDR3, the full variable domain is ETGVTQSPTHLIKTRGQQVTLRCSSQSGHNTVSWYQQALGQGPQFIFQYYREEENGRGNFPPRFSGLQFPNYSSELNVNALELDDSALYLCASSLGNLPYEQYFGPGTRLTVT.

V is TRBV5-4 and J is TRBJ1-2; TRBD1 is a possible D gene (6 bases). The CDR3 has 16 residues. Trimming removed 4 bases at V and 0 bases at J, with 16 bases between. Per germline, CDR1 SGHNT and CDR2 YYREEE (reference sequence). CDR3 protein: CASSPRGGAANYGYTF. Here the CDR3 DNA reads TGTGCCAGCAGCCCACGTGGGGGGGCCGCTAACTATGGCTACACCTTC.

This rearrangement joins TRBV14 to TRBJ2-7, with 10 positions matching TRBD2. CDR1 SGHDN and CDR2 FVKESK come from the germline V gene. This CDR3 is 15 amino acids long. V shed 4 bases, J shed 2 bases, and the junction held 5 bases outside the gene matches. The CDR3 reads CASSLLAGITYEQYF. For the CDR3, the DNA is TGTGCCAGCAGCCTACTAGCGGGAATCACCTACGAGCAGTACTTC.

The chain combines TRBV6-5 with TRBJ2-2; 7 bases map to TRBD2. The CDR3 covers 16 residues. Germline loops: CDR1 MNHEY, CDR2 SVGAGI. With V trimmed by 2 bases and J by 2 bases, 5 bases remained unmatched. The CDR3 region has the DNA TGTGCCAGCAGTTACCAAGCGGGAACAAACACCGGGGAGCTGTTTTTT. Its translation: CASSYQAGTNTGELFF.

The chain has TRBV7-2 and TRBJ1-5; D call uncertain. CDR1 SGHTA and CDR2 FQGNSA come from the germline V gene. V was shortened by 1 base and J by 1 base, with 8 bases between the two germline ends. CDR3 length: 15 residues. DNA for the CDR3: TGTGCCAGCAGCTTAGTGCACAAGAGCAATCAGCCCCAGCATTTT. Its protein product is CASSLVHKSNQPQHF.